The source of this T cell receptor (beta chain) is a study of shared clonotypes between healthy human individuals. The assay was immunoSEQ multiplex PCR, and TCRdb's table has in-frame clones only and misses some. The sample has 2 million to 2.5 million clones; approximately 96% are singletons. All participating donors were Caucasian adults from Nashville, Tennessee. Germline assignment: CDR1 MNHNS and CDR2 SASEGT. Between the trimmed V and J ends, which lost 8 bases and 6 bases, there was a span of 20 bases. This CDR3 has 15 amino acids. The rearrangement links TRBV6-1 to TRBJ2-1; possible D gene TRBD2, 5 bases. This receptor was identified in a man between 18 and 35 years old in good health. The source material was naive CD4+ T cells sorted from blood. Subset: CD45RA+ positively selected. The CDR3 DNA follows: TGTGCCAGCCTACTGGTAGAAGCGGTTGTCAATGAGCAGTTCTTC. Encoded protein: CASLLVEAVVNEQFF.